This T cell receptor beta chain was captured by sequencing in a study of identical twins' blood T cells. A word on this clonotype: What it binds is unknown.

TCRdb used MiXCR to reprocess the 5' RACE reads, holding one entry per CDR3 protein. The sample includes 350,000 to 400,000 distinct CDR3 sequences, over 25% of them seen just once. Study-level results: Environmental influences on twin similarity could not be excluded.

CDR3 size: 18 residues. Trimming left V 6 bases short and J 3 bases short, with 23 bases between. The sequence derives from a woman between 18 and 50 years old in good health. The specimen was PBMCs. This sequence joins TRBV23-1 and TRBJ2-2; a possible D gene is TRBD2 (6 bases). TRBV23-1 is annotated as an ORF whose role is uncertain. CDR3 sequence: CASRSLAKELTDTGELFF. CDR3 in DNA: TGCGCCAGCAGGAGCCTAGCGAAAGAACTTACGGACACCGGGGAGCTGTTTTTT.